This TCR beta chain was recorded in a study of T cell responses to AZD1222 COVID-19 vaccine. TCRdb's copy holds only in-frame clones and misses some; the assay was immunoSEQ multiplex PCR. The data show approximately 43,000 clones, roughly 88% seen once. Second doses that came at about 4 or about 12 weeks were put together. This clone was counted only a few times. Germline-derived CDR1 and CDR2 are MNHEY and SVGAGI. V was shortened by 9 bases and J by 7 bases, with 16 bases between the two germline ends. The CDR3 has 13 residues. The rearrangement links TRBV6-5 to TRBJ1-5; D ambiguous. The TCR originated in an adult who received the AZD1222 COVID-19 vaccine. This sample comprised peripheral blood, obtained 28 days after the second AZD1222 dose. The CDR3 is CARVTAGGQPQHF. Written as DNA, the CDR3 is TGTGCCAGAGTAACGGCAGGCGGACAGCCCCAGCATTTT.